The 9 T cell receptor beta chains below were found in one sample sequenced in a study of spatial heterogeneity in lung cancer (dated by TCRdb to about 2019). The time point label of this sample denotes: blood at routine non-recurrence follow-up after resection. Whole RNA extracted from tumor and nontumor lung tissue, or from cryopreserved PBMC samples, was used for TCR sequencing without cell sorting. Library creation used 5' RACE. TCRdb shows the sequencer as NextSeq 500. In TCRdb, the public reads were trimmed at Q25 with fastp and aligned with MiXCR, with productive beta chains retained. Every distinct CDR3 protein forms one entry, paired with its most common genes and DNA. The sample table records under 30,000 distinct CDR3 sequences; 4.5% to 7.5% of these occur just once. The top ten clones comprise roughly 21% of the sample. The sequences come from PBMCs, collected at follow-up. Source of these receptors: a male donor with early-stage non-small cell lung cancer.

Many counts were recorded for this clonotype. The CDR3 spells CASSQTGGSSTEAFF. CDR3 coding DNA: TGCGCCAGCAGCCAAACGGGGGGGTCGAGTACTGAAGCTTTCTTT. The J gene is TRBJ1-1, the V gene TRBV4-3; tentatively, D is TRBD1 (5 bases). Germline CDR1 is LGHNA and CDR2 is YSLEER. The CDR3 contains 15 residues. V shed 2 bases and J shed 5 bases, with 15 bases lying between them.

The CDR3 region is CASSEYGGNNQPQHF. Here the CDR3 DNA reads TGTGCCAGCAGTGAATACGGGGGAAACAATCAGCCCCAGCATTTT. The chain has TRBV25-1 and TRBJ1-5; a weak D match, TRBD1 (5 bases). Germline V lookup: CDR1 MGHDK, CDR2 SYGVNS. The ends were cut back, 0 bases at V and 3 bases at J, with 9 bases in the middle. This CDR3 has 15 residues.

This clonotype was seen ten or more times. In DNA form, the CDR3 reads TGTGCCAGCAGCGGGACAGGGATAAGGGAGCTGTTTTTT. Translation gives CASSGTGIRELFF. This chain links TRBV2 with TRBJ2-2, with 9 positions matching TRBD1. The CDR3 runs to 13 residues. V shed 6 bases, J shed 9 bases, and the junction held 5 bases outside the gene matches. CDR1 and CDR2 from the germline V gene are SNHLY and FYNNEI.

V gene TRBV6-6 combines with J gene TRBJ1-3; D is undetermined. This CDR3 spans 16 amino acids. Germline V gene lookup returns CDR1 MNHNY and CDR2 SVGAGI (reference sequence). V shed 0 bases and J shed 0 bases, with 9 bases lying between them. The CDR3 DNA sequence: TGTGCCAGCAGTTACTCAAGGTCAACCTCTGGAAACACCATATATTTT. Encoded protein: CASSYSRSTSGNTIYF.

The V and J genes are TRBV19 and TRBJ2-7; possible D gene TRBD2, 6 bases. The CDR3 runs 14 residues. The V end lost 4 bases, the J end lost 0 bases, and 10 bases lay between the germline ends. Germline CDR1 is LNHDA and CDR2 is SQIVND (reference sequence). CDR3 coding DNA: TGTGCCAGTAGTAGCGGGGATAGCTCCTACGAGCAGTACGTC. It specifies CASSSGDSSYEQYV.

The chain carries TRBV7-2 and TRBJ1-2, with D possibly being TRBD1 (5 bases). Trimming cost V 5 bases and J 7 bases, with 20 bases left between them. The CDR3 runs 15 residues. Germline CDR1 and CDR2: SGHTA and FQGNSA. CDR3 nucleotide sequence: TGTGCCAGCAGCCTGGCGGTTAGGAGGACACCTGGCTACACCTTC. This codes for CASSLAVRRTPGYTF.

The chain is built from TRBV18 and TRBJ2-3; the match to TRBD1 covers 7 bases. From germline, CDR1 is KGHSH and CDR2 LQKENI. The CDR3 spans 15 residues. V lost 2 bases and J lost 2; bases outside the gene matches: 4. The CDR3 loop is CASSPGGQATDTQYF. CDR3 nucleotide sequence: TGTGCCAGCTCACCAGGAGGACAGGCCACAGATACGCAGTATTTT. The whole variable domain, remainder taken from reference TRBV18 and TRBJ2-3, is NAGVMQNPRHLVRRRGQEARLRCSPMKGHSHVYWYRQLPEEGLKFMVYLQKENIIDESGMPKERFSAEFPKEGPSILRIQQVVRGDSAAYFCASSPGGQATDTQYFGPGTRLTVL.

The V gene is TRBV20-1, the J gene TRBJ2-7, with 7 nucleotides matching TRBD2. This CDR3 spans 15 amino acids. Looked up from germline, CDR1 is DFQATT and CDR2 is SNEGSKA (reference sequence). Germline trimming cut 4 bases from V and 10 bases from J; bases unmatched to any gene: 19. CDR3 in DNA: TGCAGTGCTACCCCGGCTAGCGGCAGAGCTGGGGACCAGTACGTC. This gives the protein CSATPASGRAGDQYV.

The rearrangement links TRBV5-5 to TRBJ2-1, with TRBD2 as a possible D gene (5 bases). This CDR3 is built from 12 residues. Germline V lookup: CDR1 SGHKS, CDR2 YYEKEE (reference sequence). Trimming took 4 bases from V and 7 from J, leaving 9 bases between them. DNA for the CDR3: TGTGCCAGCAGCCTGGACTGGAATGAGCAGTTCTTC. Translated: CASSLDWNEQFF.